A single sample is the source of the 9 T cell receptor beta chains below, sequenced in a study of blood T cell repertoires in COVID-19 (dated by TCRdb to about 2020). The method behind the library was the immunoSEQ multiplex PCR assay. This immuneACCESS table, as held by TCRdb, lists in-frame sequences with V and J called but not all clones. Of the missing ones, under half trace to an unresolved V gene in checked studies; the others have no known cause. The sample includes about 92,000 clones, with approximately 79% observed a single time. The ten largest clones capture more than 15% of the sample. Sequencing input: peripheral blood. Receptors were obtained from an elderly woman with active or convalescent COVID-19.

CDR3 sequence (DNA): TGCAGGGGCCAGCGGGAGCCCCATGAGCAGTTCTTC. As protein: CRGQREPHEQFF. The rearrangement links TRBV29-1 to TRBJ2-1, with 8 nucleotides matching TRBD2. The CDR3 length is 12 residues. Germline assignment: CDR1 SQVTM and CDR2 ANQGSEA.

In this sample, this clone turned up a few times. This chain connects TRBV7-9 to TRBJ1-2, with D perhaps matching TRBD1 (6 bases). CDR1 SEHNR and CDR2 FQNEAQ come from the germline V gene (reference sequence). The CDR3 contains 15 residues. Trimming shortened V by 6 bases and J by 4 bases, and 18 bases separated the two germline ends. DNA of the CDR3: TGTGCCAGCAGTCCTTCGGGGGGCGAGGGCTATGGCTACACCTTC. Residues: CASSPSGGEGYGYTF. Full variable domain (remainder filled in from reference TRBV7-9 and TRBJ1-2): DTGVSQNPRHKITKRGQNVTFRCDPISEHNRLYWYRQTLGQGPEFLTYFQNEAQLEKSRLLSDRFSAERPKGSFSTLEIQRTEQGDSAMYLCASSPSGGEGYGYTFGSGTRLTVV.

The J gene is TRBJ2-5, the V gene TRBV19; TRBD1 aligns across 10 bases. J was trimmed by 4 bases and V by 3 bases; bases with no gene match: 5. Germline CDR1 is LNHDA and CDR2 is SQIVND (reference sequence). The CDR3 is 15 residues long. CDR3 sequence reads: CASSIGTGVGETQYF. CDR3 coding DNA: TGTGCCAGTAGTATCGGGACAGGGGTCGGAGAGACCCAGTACTTC.

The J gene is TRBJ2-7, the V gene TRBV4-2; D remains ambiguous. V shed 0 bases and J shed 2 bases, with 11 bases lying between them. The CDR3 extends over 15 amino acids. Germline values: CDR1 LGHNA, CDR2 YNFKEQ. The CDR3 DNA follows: TGTGCCAGCAGCCAAGATATGAGGAAGACCTACGAGCAGTACTTC. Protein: CASSQDMRKTYEQYF.

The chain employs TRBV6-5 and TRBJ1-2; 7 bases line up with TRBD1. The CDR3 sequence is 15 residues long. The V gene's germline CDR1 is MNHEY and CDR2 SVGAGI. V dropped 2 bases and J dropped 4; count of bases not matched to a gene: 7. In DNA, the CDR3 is TGTGCCAGCAGTTACCAAACTGGACAGGCCTATGGCTACACCTTC. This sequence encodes CASSYQTGQAYGYTF.

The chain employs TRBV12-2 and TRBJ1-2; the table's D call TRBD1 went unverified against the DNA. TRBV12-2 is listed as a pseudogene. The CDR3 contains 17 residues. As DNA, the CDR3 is TGTGCAAGTCGCCCACAACAAGCGGACAGGGGGCCTTATGGCTACACCTTC. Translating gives CASRPQQADRGPYGYTF.

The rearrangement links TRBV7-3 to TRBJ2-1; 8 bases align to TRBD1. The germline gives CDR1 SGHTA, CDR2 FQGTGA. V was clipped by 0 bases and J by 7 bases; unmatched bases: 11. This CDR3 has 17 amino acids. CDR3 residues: CASSLTEGRTGRNEQFF. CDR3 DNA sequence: TGTGCCAGCAGCTTAACAGAGGGGCGGACAGGGAGGAATGAGCAGTTCTTC.

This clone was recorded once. The CDR3: CASSLAGDTEAFF. As DNA, the CDR3 is TGCGCCAGCAGCTTGGCAGGGGACACTGAAGCTTTCTTT. The chain links TRBV5-1 to TRBJ1-1; D possibly corresponds to TRBD1 (6 bases). The CDR3 runs to 13 residues. With 0 bases removed from V and 3 bases from J, the gap between germline ends came to 6 bases. Germline CDR1 and CDR2: SGHRS and YFSETQ. The full variable domain, its missing parts supplied by reference TRBV5-1 and TRBJ1-1, is KAGVTQTPRYLIKTRGQQVTLSCSPISGHRSVSWYQQTPGQGLQFLFEYFSETQRNKGNFPGRFSGRQFSNSRSEMNVSTLELGDSALYLCASSLAGDTEAFFGQGTRLTVV.

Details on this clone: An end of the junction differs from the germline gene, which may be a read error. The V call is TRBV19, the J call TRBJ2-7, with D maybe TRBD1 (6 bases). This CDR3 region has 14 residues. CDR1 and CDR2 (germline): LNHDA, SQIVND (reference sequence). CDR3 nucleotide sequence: TGTGCCAGTAGTGTAGATGGGGGCAGGTACGAGCAGTACTTC. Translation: CASSVDGGRYEQYF.